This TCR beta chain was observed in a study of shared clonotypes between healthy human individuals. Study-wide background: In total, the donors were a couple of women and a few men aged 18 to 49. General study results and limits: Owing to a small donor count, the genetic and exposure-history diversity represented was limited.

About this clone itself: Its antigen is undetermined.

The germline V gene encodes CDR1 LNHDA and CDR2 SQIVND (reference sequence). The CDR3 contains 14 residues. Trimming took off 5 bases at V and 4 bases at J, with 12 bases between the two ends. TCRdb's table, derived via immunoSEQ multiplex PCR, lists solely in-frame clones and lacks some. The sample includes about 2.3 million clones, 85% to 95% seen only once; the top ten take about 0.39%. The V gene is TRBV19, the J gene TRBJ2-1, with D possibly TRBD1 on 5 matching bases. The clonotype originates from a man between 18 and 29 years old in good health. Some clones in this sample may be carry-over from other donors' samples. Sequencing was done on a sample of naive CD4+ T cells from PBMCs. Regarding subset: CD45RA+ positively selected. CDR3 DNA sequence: TGTGCCAGTAGTGTCCCCAGACAGTACAATGAGCAGTTCTTC. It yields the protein CASSVPRQYNEQFF.